The entry below gives a single T cell receptor (beta chain) sequence along with its context. Its matching antigen is unknown. This record belongs to a study of T cells in Graves' hyperthyroidism and ophthalmopathy. Study in general: Blood from the periphery was taken at initial diagnosis, before any treatment.

Broader study findings: Blood held most thyroid clonotypes expanded above 0.001 frequency. Ophthalmopathy was model-predicted a median approximately 6.9 months pre-onset.

Researchers amplified the TCR beta CDR3 regions from RNA transcripts. During a first-round RT-PCR of the TCR CDR3, the HTBI primer set was used. TCRdb reprocessed the multiplex PCR reads with MiXCR, giving one entry per CDR3 protein. Here the sample spans roughly 700,000 distinct CDR3 sequences, roughly 32% being singletons. CDR3 length: 12 residues. V was clipped by 6 bases and J by 3 bases, with 10 bases between them. Germline V gives CDR1 DFQATT, CDR2 SNEGSKA (reference sequence). Input material: blood. This sequence joins TRBV20-1 and TRBJ2-3; possibly TRBD2 for D (5 bases). This receptor was identified in a woman aged 35 to 49 with Graves' hyperthyroidism. DNA for the CDR3: TGCAGTGCACTTCGGGGAACAGATACGCAGTATTTT. Translation gives CSALRGTDTQYF.